The 15 T cell receptor beta chains given below trace back to one sample, sequenced in a study of blood T cell repertoires in COVID-19. Here immunoSEQ multiplex PCR was the method, and the copy in TCRdb shows in-frame clones only, minus some. The table has 150,000 or so clones, approximately 80% seen once; the top ten hold about 2.9%. Specimen: peripheral blood. These TCRs come from a woman of 80 years or more with acute or convalescent COVID-19.

V is TRBV11-1 and J is TRBJ2-5; 13 bases line up with TRBD2. This CDR3 region has 16 residues. The J segment lost 7 bases and the V segment lost 6 bases, leaving 11 bases of the junction unmatched. Germline V gives CDR1 SGHAT, CDR2 FQDESV (reference sequence). The CDR3 nucleotides read TGTGCCAGCAGTCCAGGACTAGCGGGGGACCCGGGGACCCAGTACTTC. Residues: CASSPGLAGDPGTQYF.

This clone has at least ten counts. V is TRBV11-2 and J is TRBJ2-2; tentative D call: TRBD1 (5 bases). This CDR3 spans 14 amino acids. CDR1 is SGHAT, CDR2 FQNNGV, per germline. V lost 4 bases and J 7 bases, leaving 13 bases between the germline ends. This CDR3 is CASSSQAGNGELFF. The CDR3 DNA is TGTGCCAGCAGCTCACAAGCAGGGAACGGGGAGCTGTTTTTT.

This chain joins TRBV4-1 and TRBJ1-4; the match to TRBD1 covers 10 bases. There are 14 residues in the CDR3. Per the germline V gene, CDR1 is MGHRA and CDR2 is YSYEKL. V dropped 1 base and J dropped 7; count of bases not matched to a gene: 0. This CDR3 is CASSQGTGGEKLFF. In nucleotides, the CDR3 is TGCGCCAGCAGCCAAGGGACAGGGGGTGAAAAACTGTTTTTT.

J is TRBJ2-5 and V is TRBV7-2, with 10 bases fitting TRBD1. The CDR3 contains 15 residues. The V and J ends lost 5 bases and 4 bases, in that order; junction bases with no gene match: 7. Looked up from germline, CDR1 is SGHTA and CDR2 is FQGNSA. The CDR3 protein is CASSVGQGKRETQYF. CDR3 in DNA: TGTGCCAGCAGCGTGGGACAGGGGAAGAGAGAGACCCAGTACTTC.

The rearrangement links TRBV11-2 to TRBJ2-5; TRBD1 aligns across 8 bases. Germline CDR1 SGHAT, CDR2 FQNNGV. Unmatched junction bases numbered 13, after V lost 2 bases and J lost 5 bases. The CDR3 is made up of 17 amino acids. The CDR3 nucleotides are TGTGCCAGCAGCTTAAGTTTCAGGGGACAGGTTACGGAGACCCAGTACTTC. Its protein is CASSLSFRGQVTETQYF.

V gene TRBV6-5 combines with J gene TRBJ2-7, with TRBD2 matching over 11 bases. V gave up 6 bases and J gave up 10 bases; unmatched junction bases: 11. This CDR3 has 14 residues. CDR1 and CDR2 (germline): MNHEY, SVGAGI. The CDR3 nucleotides are TGTGCCAGCAGGACTAGCGGGGCAATAAAAGGCCAGTACTTC. Protein: CASRTSGAIKGQYF.

The CDR3 region has the DNA TGCGCCAGCGGCACGGGAGGCGAGCAGTACTTC. Residues: CASGTGGEQYF. This chain joins TRBV4-1 and TRBJ2-7; 7 positions match TRBD2. This CDR3 has 11 amino acids. The germline CDR1 and CDR2 sequences are MGHRA and YSYEKL. The trim removed 8 bases at V and 6 bases at J, leaving 4 bases unmatched.

This clone has only a few counts. V and J are TRBV5-4 and TRBJ1-1; D call uncertain. V was pared by 0 bases and J by 1 base, with 7 bases between. The CDR3 runs 14 residues. In germline, CDR1 is SGHNT, CDR2 YYREEE (reference sequence). The CDR3: CASSLDVRNTEAFF. DNA for the CDR3: TGTGCCAGCAGCTTGGACGTTAGGAACACTGAAGCTTTCTTT. Full variable domain (outside the CDR3, taken from reference TRBV5-4 and TRBJ1-1): ETGVTQSPTHLIKTRGQQVTLRCSSQSGHNTVSWYQQALGQGPQFIFQYYREEENGRGNFPPRFSGLQFPNYSSELNVNALELDDSALYLCASSLDVRNTEAFFGQGTRLTVV.

J is TRBJ2-1 and V is TRBV18; 11 nucleotides agree with TRBD1. The germline V gene encodes CDR1 KGHSH and CDR2 LQKENI. V was clipped by 6 bases and J by 0 bases; unmatched bases: 13. This CDR3 region has 19 residues. The CDR3 DNA reads TGTGCCAGCTCGAATCCCGGGACAGGGGGAGCCTTCTCCTACAATGAGCAGTTCTTC. Amino acids: CASSNPGTGGAFSYNEQFF. Filled out from reference TRBV18 and TRBJ2-1, the complete variable domain reads NAGVMQNPRHLVRRRGQEARLRCSPMKGHSHVYWYRQLPEEGLKFMVYLQKENIIDESGMPKERFSAEFPKEGPSILRIQQVVRGDSAAYFCASSNPGTGGAFSYNEQFFGPGTRLTVL.

The chain joins TRBV19 to TRBJ2-6; TRBD1 agrees at 11 bases. CDR3 size: 21 residues. Germline V gene lookup returns CDR1 LNHDA and CDR2 SQIVND (reference sequence). The V and J ends lost 5 bases and 0 bases, in that order; junction bases with no gene match: 15. The CDR3 sequence is CASSGVWTGGQTHSGANVLTF. CDR3 nucleotide sequence: TGTGCCAGTAGTGGGGTCTGGACAGGGGGCCAAACCCACTCTGGGGCCAACGTCCTGACTTTC. The full variable domain, in which reference TRBV19 and TRBJ2-6 provide the parts outside the CDR3, is DGGITQSPKYLFRKEGQNVTLSCEQNLNHDAMYWYRQDPGQGLRLIYYSQIVNDFQKGDIAEGYSVSREKKESFPLTVTSAQKNPTAFYLCASSGVWTGGQTHSGANVLTFGAGSRLTVL.

The rearrangement uses TRBV3-1 (or the pseudogene TRBV3-2) and TRBJ1-1, with D possibly matching TRBD1 (5 bases). V gave up 7 bases and J gave up 1 base, with 10 bases separating them. The CDR3 contains 13 residues. Germline-derived CDR1 and CDR2 are LGHDT and YNNKEL (reference sequence). CDR3 in DNA: TGTGCCAGCACCTACGGGGGGAACACTGAAGCTTTCTTT. It yields the protein CASTYGGNTEAFF.

Here the CDR3 DNA reads TGCAGCGTTGACTACGCGAACACCGGGGAGCTGTTTTTT. The encoded protein is CSVDYANTGELFF. The chain uses TRBV29-1 and TRBJ2-2, with unresolved D. The ends were cut back, 3 bases at V and 0 bases at J, with 5 bases in the middle. Germline V gene lookup returns CDR1 SQVTM and CDR2 ANQGSEA. This CDR3 has 13 residues.

The rearrangement joins TRBV19 to TRBJ2-7; 7 nucleotides match TRBD1. The CDR3 length is 14 residues. The V and J ends lost 5 bases and 3 bases, in that order; junction bases with no gene match: 7. CDR1 and CDR2 (germline): LNHDA, SQIVND (reference sequence). The CDR3 nucleotides read TGTGCCAGTAGTGAAAGACAGGGTGTCTACGAGCAGTACTTC. Protein product: CASSERQGVYEQYF.

The chain combines TRBV12-3 or TRBV12-4 with TRBJ2-7, with 7 bases lining up with TRBD1. The CDR3 is 13 residues long. V trimming: 3 bases; J trimming: 5 bases; junction bases outside the gene matches: 4. Here the CDR3 reads CASSFLTGDEQYF. The DNA of the CDR3 is TGTGCCAGCAGTTTTCTCACAGGGGACGAGCAGTACTTC.

The rearrangement joins TRBV6-2 or TRBV6-3 to TRBJ1-6; 9 bases match TRBD1. The CDR3 contains 16 residues. Germline-derived CDR1 and CDR2 are MNHEY and SVGEGT. J was trimmed by 7 bases and V by 2 bases; bases with no gene match: 6. The CDR3 reads CASSYTGTGWNSPLHF. CDR3 DNA: TGTGCCAGCAGTTACACGGGGACAGGGTGGAATTCACCCCTCCACTTT.